A single sample is the source of the 19 T cell receptor beta chains below, sequenced in a study of chemoradiotherapy in HPV16-positive cancers. Sequencing was performed with immunoSEQ multiplex PCR; in TCRdb, only in-frame clones are kept and a portion is missing. Altogether about 36,000 clones are present, around 92% being singletons, with the ten largest covering approximately 3.7%. The starting material was blood, obtained from a patient who underwent chemoradiotherapy. The receptor source for this set is a human donor with HPV-associated anogenital cancer.

The V gene is TRBV30, the J gene TRBJ2-1; D not resolved. This CDR3 comprises 11 residues. Trimming stripped 0 bases from V and 6 bases from J, with 3 bases between. Germline values: CDR1 GTSNPN, CDR2 SVGIG (reference sequence). This CDR3 reads CAWSVPNEQFF. The DNA for the CDR3 is TGTGCCTGGAGTGTCCCCAATGAGCAGTTCTTC.

This chain uses TRBV7-2 with TRBJ1-4, with TRBD1 matching 10 bases. The CDR3 has 15 residues. Germline V gene data show CDR1 as SGHTA and CDR2 as FQGNSA. The V gene end was trimmed by 6 bases and the J gene end by 7 bases; junction bases not matched to a gene: 8. The CDR3 DNA sequence: TGTGCCAGCAGGGCGACAGGGGGCGAAGGTGAAAAACTGTTTTTT. It codes for CASRATGGEGEKLFF.

The rearrangement uses TRBV6-5 and TRBJ1-6; 7 bases match TRBD1. The V gene's germline CDR1 is MNHEY and CDR2 SVGAGI. The V segment lost 4 bases and the J segment 9 bases; nucleotides outside the gene matches: 6. The CDR3 contains 14 residues. The DNA of the CDR3 is TGTGCCAGCAGTTCCCGACAGGGATTTTCACCCCTCCACTTT. It is translated as CASSSRQGFSPLHF.

The rearrangement links TRBV11-1 to TRBJ1-1; weak D call: TRBD1 (6 bases). Trimming left V 1 base short and J 3 bases short, with 12 bases between. This CDR3 has 15 residues. Germline V gives CDR1 SGHAT, CDR2 FQDESV (reference sequence). The DNA for the CDR3 is TGTGCCAGCAGCTTAGTCCCGGAGGGGGACACTGAAGCTTTCTTT. Protein product: CASSLVPEGDTEAFF. Based on the CDR3 plus reference TRBV11-1 and TRBJ1-1, the full variable domain is EAEVAQSPRYKITEKSQAVAFWCDPISGHATLYWYRQILGQGPELLVQFQDESVVDDSQLPKDRFSAERLKGVDSTLKIQPAELGDSAMYLCASSLVPEGDTEAFFGQGTRLTVV.

This clone has just one count. The V call is TRBV7-9, the J call TRBJ1-2; weak D call: TRBD1 (6 bases). The V gene lost 1 base and the J gene lost 4 bases, with 13 bases spanning the gap. The CDR3 sequence is 15 residues long. Germline values: CDR1 SEHNR, CDR2 FQNEAQ (reference sequence). CDR3 sequence reads: CASSLGTVEPYGYTF. The CDR3 DNA sequence: TGTGCCAGCAGCTTAGGGACAGTCGAGCCCTATGGCTACACCTTC.

CDR3 bases: TGCAGCGTTACCTCGACCCCAGCTAACTATGGCTACACCTTC. Amino acids: CSVTSTPANYGYTF. The chain employs TRBV29-1 and TRBJ1-2; D ambiguous. There are 14 residues in the CDR3. The V end was cut by 5 bases, the J end by 0 bases, with 13 bases between. Germline CDR1 is SQVTM and CDR2 is ANQGSEA. Supplemented by reference TRBV29-1 and TRBJ1-2, the full variable domain reads SAVISQKPSRDICQRGTSLTIQCQVDSQVTMMFWYRQQPGQSLTLIATANQGSEATYESGFVIDKFPISRPNLTFSTLTVSNMSPEDSSIYLCSVTSTPANYGYTFGSGTRLTVV.

The chain recombines TRBV7-2 with TRBJ2-7, with 10 bases that match TRBD2. The V gene's germline CDR1 is SGHTA and CDR2 FQGNSA. V trimming: 4 bases; J trimming: 4 bases; junction bases outside the gene matches: 4. CDR3 size: 14 residues. The CDR3 nucleotides read TGTGCCAGCAGCTCGAGGACTAGCGGATACGAGCAGTACTTC. It codes for CASSSRTSGYEQYF. The full variable domain, in which reference TRBV7-2 and TRBJ2-7 provide the parts outside the CDR3, is GAGVSQSPSNKVTEKGKDVELRCDPISGHTALYWYRQSLGQGLEFLIYFQGNSAPDKSGLPSDRFSAERTGGSVSTLTIQRTQQEDSAVYLCASSSRTSGYEQYFGPGTRLTVT.

This clone was recorded once. The rearrangement uses TRBV9 and TRBJ2-1; 15 bases fit TRBD2. This CDR3 contains 19 residues. Trimming at V came to 0 bases and at J to 4 bases, leaving 8 bases not matched to a gene. Germline V gene lookup returns CDR1 SGDLS and CDR2 YYNGEE. CDR3 protein: CASSVGGLAGGLRYNEQFF. The CDR3 DNA follows: TGTGCCAGCAGCGTAGGTGGACTAGCGGGGGGGCTAAGGTACAATGAGCAGTTCTTC.

The chain's CDR3 is CASSLARDPSCQYF. The CDR3 nucleotides read TGTGCCAGCAGCTTAGCGCGGGACCCCTCTTGCCAGTACTTC. The rearrangement joins TRBV7-9 to TRBJ2-5; tentative D call: TRBD2 (6 bases). This CDR3 region has 14 residues. V was pared by 0 bases and J by 10 bases, with 15 bases between. Looked up from germline, CDR1 is SEHNR and CDR2 is FQNEAQ (reference sequence).

The genes are TRBV9 and TRBJ2-2, with 11 bases identical to TRBD1. The V segment lost 4 bases and the J segment 6 bases; nucleotides outside the gene matches: 5. The CDR3 length is 15 residues. Germline V gene lookup returns CDR1 SGDLS and CDR2 YYNGEE. The CDR3 region is CASSPGTGGPGELFF. The CDR3 coding sequence is TGTGCCAGCAGCCCAGGGACAGGGGGACCCGGGGAGCTGTTTTTT.

This chain joins TRBV7-7 and TRBJ2-6, with TRBD1 matching 8 bases. Germline V gene data show CDR1 as SSHAT and CDR2 as FNYEAQ (reference sequence). This CDR3 is 16 amino acids long. J lost 2 bases, V lost 5 bases, and 5 bases had no gene match. CDR3 nucleotides: TGTGCCAGCAGCATCTCAGGGGGCGCTGGGGCCAACGTCCTGACTTTC. Translated: CASSISGGAGANVLTF. The full variable domain, rest sourced from reference TRBV7-7 and TRBJ2-6, is GAGVSQSPRYKVTKRGQDVTLRCDPISSHATLYWYQQALGQGPEFLTYFNYEAQPDKSGLPSDRFSAERPEGSISTLTIQRTEQRDSAMYRCASSISGGAGANVLTFGAGSRLTVL.

The chain has TRBV11-2 and TRBJ2-4; D remains ambiguous. CDR3 length: 18 amino acids. Germline V gives CDR1 SGHAT, CDR2 FQNNGV. Trimming left V 1 base short and J 2 bases short, with 18 bases between. The CDR3 sequence is CASSLARRPLASKNIQYF. Here the CDR3 DNA reads TGTGCCAGCAGCTTAGCACGTCGTCCCTTGGCCTCCAAAAACATTCAGTACTTC.

The V and J genes are TRBV7-6 and TRBJ1-1; D remains ambiguous. The CDR3 is made up of 15 amino acids. Trimming cost V 2 bases and J 1 base, with 11 bases left between them. The germline CDR1 and CDR2 sequences are SGHVS and FNYEAQ. DNA of the CDR3: TGTGCCAGCAGCTTATCAGGTACGACGAACACTGAAGCTTTCTTT. This translates into CASSLSGTTNTEAFF.

This clone turned up a few times. The rearrangement uses TRBV11-2 and TRBJ1-1; D gene ambiguous. The CDR3 sequence is 12 residues long. The ends were cut back, 2 bases at V and 1 base at J, with 2 bases in the middle. CDR1 SGHAT and CDR2 FQNNGV come from the germline V gene. The CDR3 region is CASSLQNTEAFF. In nucleotides, the CDR3 is TGTGCCAGCAGCTTACAGAACACTGAAGCTTTCTTT. The full variable domain, completed using reference TRBV11-2 and TRBJ1-1, is EAGVAQSPRYKIIEKRQSVAFWCNPISGHATLYWYQQILGQGPKLLIQFQNNGVVDDSQLPKDRFSAERLKGVDSTLKIQPAKLEDSAVYLCASSLQNTEAFFGQGTRLTVV.

The rearrangement uses TRBV7-9 and TRBJ1-6; D may be TRBD1 (5 bases). The CDR3 runs to 14 residues. V dropped 1 base and J dropped 7 bases, with 8 bases sitting between them. Germline CDR1 and CDR2: SEHNR and FQNEAQ (reference sequence). The CDR3, as DNA: TGTGCCAGCAGCTTAGGCAGGGAGAATTCACCCCTCCACTTT. This gives the protein CASSLGRENSPLHF. Using reference TRBV7-9 and TRBJ1-6 for the parts outside the CDR3, the full variable domain is DTGVSQNPRHKITKRGQNVTFRCDPISEHNRLYWYRQTLGQGPEFLTYFQNEAQLEKSRLLSDRFSAERPKGSFSTLEIQRTEQGDSAMYLCASSLGRENSPLHFGNGTRLTVT.

V is TRBV13 and J is TRBJ1-2; the D gene is possibly TRBD1 (6 bases). This CDR3 is 17 amino acids long. The V end was cut by 5 bases, the J end by 4 bases, with 23 bases between. Germline V CDR1 and CDR2: PRHDT, FYEKMQ (reference sequence). The CDR3, as DNA: TGTGCCAGCAGCACACAAGCATTCCGACAGGATCTCTATGGCTACACCTTC. As protein: CASSTQAFRQDLYGYTF.

This chain connects TRBV19 to TRBJ2-1; TRBD2 matches at 12 bases. Germline lookup yields CDR1 LNHDA and CDR2 SQIVND (reference sequence). V gave up 5 bases and J gave up 6 bases; unmatched junction bases: 5. This CDR3 spans 15 amino acids. CDR3 region: CASSSLAGGRNEQFF. CDR3 nucleotides: TGTGCCAGTAGTTCCCTAGCGGGGGGGCGCAATGAGCAGTTCTTC.

This clone showed up just once. This sequence joins TRBV2 and TRBJ2-1; 15 nucleotides line up with TRBD2. CDR1 SNHLY and CDR2 FYNNEI come from the germline V gene. Germline trimming cut 7 bases from V and 0 bases from J; bases unmatched to any gene: 1. The CDR3 loop spans 16 amino acids. The CDR3 nucleotides are TGTGCCAGCAAGGGACTAGCGGGGGGCTCCTACAATGAGCAGTTCTTC. Translation: CASKGLAGGSYNEQFF.

This chain uses TRBV5-6 with TRBJ2-1; D may match TRBD1 or TRBD2 (5 bases each). Trimming removed 4 bases at V and 5 bases at J, with 10 bases between. CDR3 size: 13 residues. The germline V gene encodes CDR1 SGHDT and CDR2 YYEEEE. CDR3 loop: CASSPGRHNEQFF. CDR3 DNA: TGTGCCAGCAGCCCGGGACGCCACAATGAGCAGTTCTTC.